The 30 T cell receptor beta chains listed next were all sequenced from one sample in a study of control samples from healthy donors and cancer patients. Repertoires were generated with immunoSEQ multiplex PCR, while TCRdb's copy carries only in-frame clones and drops some. The repertoire holds 90,000 to 150,000 clones, with approximately 89% as singletons. The sequenced material came from blood. The receptors come from a man aged 40-49 years in good health.

This rearrangement joins TRBV28 to TRBJ1-6; D may be TRBD1 (5 bases). The CDR3 totals 15 residues. Germline V gene sequence: CDR1 MDHEN, CDR2 SYDVKM. V lost 7 bases, J lost 5 bases, and 15 bases lay in between. The DNA of the CDR3 is TGTGCCAGCATCAATTCCCAGGGAGATAATTCACCCCTCCACTTT. Translating it yields CASINSQGDNSPLHF.

This clone was seen just once. CDR3 nucleotides: TGTGCCTGGAGCCGTTTACAGTACTCTGGAAACACCATATATTTT. Translation gives CAWSRLQYSGNTIYF. This chain uses TRBV30 with TRBJ1-3; D unresolved. V lost 3 bases and J 0 bases, leaving 12 bases between the germline ends. Germline V lookup: CDR1 GTSNPN, CDR2 SVGIG (reference sequence). This CDR3 contains 15 residues.

Points on this clone: The same CDR3 arises from other DNA sequences in this sample as well. The V gene is TRBV14, the J gene TRBJ1-4, with 8 nucleotides matching TRBD1. CDR3 length: 15 amino acids. Trimming removed 6 bases from V and 2 bases from J; junction bases left unmatched: 5. Per the germline V gene, CDR1 is SGHDN and CDR2 is FVKESK. The CDR3 protein is CASSRGTGTNEKLFF. The CDR3 region has the DNA TGTGCCAGCAGTCGCGGGACAGGTACTAATGAAAAACTGTTTTTT.

The count of this clone is one. J is TRBJ2-3 and V is TRBV7-9; TRBD1 matches 10 bases. The CDR3 has 15 residues. Unmatched junction bases numbered 6, after V lost 4 bases and J lost 5 bases. Germline assignment: CDR1 SEHNR and CDR2 FQNEAQ (reference sequence). The CDR3 bases are TGTGCCAGCAGCTCGAGACAGGGGGCTATAGATACGCAGTATTTT. This encodes CASSSRQGAIDTQYF.

The J gene is TRBJ1-1, the V gene TRBV13; TRBD1 is a possible D gene (5 bases). The CDR3 is made up of 15 amino acids. Germline assignment: CDR1 PRHDT and CDR2 FYEKMQ (reference sequence). The germline V and J ends were trimmed by 5 bases and 8 bases, with 21 bases remaining between them. The CDR3 DNA reads TGTGCCAGCAGCACCCGTTCGGGGCTCACCCCCGAAGCTTTCTTT. It specifies CASSTRSGLTPEAFF. The variable domain in full, completed from reference TRBV13 and TRBJ1-1, reads AAGVIQSPRHLIKEKRETATLKCYPIPRHDTVYWYQQGPGQDPQFLISFYEKMQSDKGSIPDRFSAQQFSDYHSELNMSSLELGDSALYFCASSTRSGLTPEAFFGQGTRLTVV.

The chain has TRBV7-8 and TRBJ1-3; D gene uncertain. In germline, CDR1 is SGHVS, CDR2 FQNEAQ. V was clipped by 3 bases and J by 0 bases, with 9 bases between them. This CDR3 comprises 15 residues. The CDR3 sequence is CASSLTQSSGNTIYF. The CDR3 nucleotides read TGTGCCAGCAGCTTGACACAGAGCTCTGGAAACACCATATATTTT. The complete variable domain, with remaining parts taken from reference TRBV7-8 and TRBJ1-3, reads GAGVSQSPRYKVAKRGQDVALRCDPISGHVSLFWYQQALGQGPEFLTYFQNEAQLDKSGLPSDRFFAERPEGSVSTLKIQRTQQEDSAVYLCASSLTQSSGNTIYFGEGSWLTVV.

This clone occurred a few times. Other DNA sequences in this specimen translate into the identical CDR3. The chain is built from TRBV5-1 and TRBJ2-3, with 14 bases fitting TRBD2. The CDR3 has 16 residues. V gave up 5 bases and J gave up 0 bases; unmatched junction bases: 2. Germline V gene sequence: CDR1 SGHRS, CDR2 YFSETQ. Here the CDR3 DNA reads TGCGCCAGCAGTTGGACTAGCGGGGGGAGCACAGATACGCAGTATTTT. Protein: CASSWTSGGSTDTQYF.

V is TRBV29-1 and J is TRBJ1-1; no reliable D call. CDR1 and CDR2 from the germline V gene are SQVTM and ANQGSEA. The CDR3 runs 12 residues. V gave up 6 bases and J gave up 4 bases, with 12 bases separating them. The CDR3 coding sequence is TGCAGCGTATCAGTCAGGAGCACTGAAGCTTTCTTT. Translating it yields CSVSVRSTEAFF.

This chain connects TRBV11-2 to TRBJ1-2; perhaps TRBD1 as D (6 bases). CDR1 and CDR2 (germline): SGHAT, FQNNGV. The CDR3 is 13 amino acids. The ends were cut back, 0 bases at V and 7 bases at J, with 9 bases in the middle. CDR3 loop: CASSLERGLGYTF. The CDR3 DNA follows: TGTGCCAGCAGCTTAGAGCGGGGGCTTGGCTACACCTTC.

The chain recombines TRBV7-2 with TRBJ2-1; D gene ambiguous. Germline assignment: CDR1 SGHTA and CDR2 FQGNSA. V gave up 8 bases and J gave up 3 bases, with 11 bases separating them. CDR3 length: 13 amino acids. The CDR3 nucleotides read TGTGCCAGCGGGCCGCGCGGCTACAATGAGCAGTTCTTC. Its translation is CASGPRGYNEQFF.

This chain connects TRBV15 to TRBJ2-5; TRBD2 aligns across 9 bases. Trimming took 1 base from V and 5 from J; bases not matched to a gene: 5. Per germline, CDR1 LNHNV and CDR2 YYDKDF (reference sequence). This CDR3 is built from 15 residues. The CDR3 spells CATSRARGGGETQYF. The CDR3 DNA is TGTGCCACCAGCAGAGCGCGGGGGGGCGGGGAGACCCAGTACTTC.

V and J are TRBV29-1 and TRBJ1-1; the D gene is possibly TRBD1 (5 bases). V lost 7 bases to trimming and J lost 0 bases, with 12 bases between them. CDR1 is SQVTM, CDR2 ANQGSEA, per germline. The CDR3 length is 13 residues. The CDR3 DNA is TGCAGCGGTAGGGGCTTCATGAACACTGAAGCTTTCTTT. It translates to CSGRGFMNTEAFF.

The V gene is TRBV11-3, the J gene TRBJ2-7, with D tentatively TRBD2 (7 bases). CDR3 length: 16 residues. V was clipped by 5 bases and J by 4 bases, with 21 bases between them. Germline assignment: CDR1 SGHNT and CDR2 YENEEA. CDR3 sequence: CASSPRGGQGGYEQYF. The CDR3 DNA sequence: TGTGCCAGCAGCCCTCGCGGGGGCCAGGGCGGGTACGAGCAGTACTTC.

The genes are TRBV6-2 or TRBV6-3 and TRBJ1-2; possible D gene TRBD1, 6 bases. The length of the CDR3 is 12 residues. Trimming removed 6 bases from V and 4 bases from J, with 9 bases in between. CDR1 is MNHEY and CDR2 is SVGEGT in the germline V gene. CDR3 nucleotide sequence: TGTGCCAGCAGCCAGGACAGCTATGGCTACACCTTC. Residues: CASSQDSYGYTF.

The chain employs TRBV3-1 (or the pseudogene TRBV3-2) and TRBJ2-7, with TRBD1 matching 8 bases. The germline V gene encodes CDR1 LGHDT and CDR2 YNNKEL (reference sequence). V shed 0 bases and J 6 bases; nucleotides not matched to a gene: 4. The CDR3 is 14 residues long. The CDR3 region has the DNA TGTGCCAGCAGCCAAGATATCACAGGGGGCGAGCAGTACTTC. Translated: CASSQDITGGEQYF.

This chain joins TRBV12-5 and TRBJ2-5; no clear D. The CDR3 is made up of 14 amino acids. Germline V gene data show CDR1 as LGHNT and CDR2 as FRNRAP. Trimming removed 2 bases from V and 5 bases from J, with 12 bases in between. CDR3: CASGLSIPRETQYF. Written as DNA, the CDR3 is TGTGCTAGTGGTTTGTCGATTCCCCGGGAGACCCAGTACTTC.

The chain combines TRBV5-1 with TRBJ2-5; TRBD1 matches at 9 bases. This CDR3 has 13 residues. The V and J ends lost 4 bases and 5 bases, in that order; junction bases with no gene match: 3. Germline CDR1 and CDR2: SGHRS and YFSETQ. CDR3 DNA: TGCGCCAGCAGCACAGGGGGCCGGGAGACCCAGTACTTC. The encoded protein is CASSTGGRETQYF.

The rearrangement links TRBV3-1 (or the pseudogene TRBV3-2) to TRBJ2-2, with D unresolved. The germline gives CDR1 LGHDT, CDR2 YNNKEL (reference sequence). Trimming removed 1 base at V and 4 bases at J, with 7 bases between. The CDR3 runs 14 residues. This chain's CDR3 is CASSQVMATGELFF. CDR3 sequence (DNA): TGTGCCAGCAGCCAAGTTATGGCCACCGGGGAGCTGTTTTTT.

V and J are TRBV5-4 and TRBJ2-5; TRBD2 matches 9 bases. V lost 3 bases and J lost 5; bases outside the gene matches: 8. The germline gives CDR1 SGHNT, CDR2 YYREEE (reference sequence). This CDR3 contains 15 residues. The CDR3 coding sequence is TGTGCCAGCAGCTCCCTGGCGGGGGGGGTCGAGACCCAGTACTTC. This sequence encodes CASSSLAGGVETQYF. Full variable domain (rest looked up from reference TRBV5-4 and TRBJ2-5): ETGVTQSPTHLIKTRGQQVTLRCSSQSGHNTVSWYQQALGQGPQFIFQYYREEENGRGNFPPRFSGLQFPNYSSELNVNALELDDSALYLCASSSLAGGVETQYFGPGTRLLVL.

Concerning this clone itself: Other nucleotide sequences from this sample produce the same CDR3. In nucleotides, the CDR3 is TGTGCCAGCAGCTTTAGCAATCAGCCCCAGCATTTT. Its protein is CASSFSNQPQHF. V and J are TRBV7-9 and TRBJ1-5; D is undetermined. Germline lookup yields CDR1 SEHNR and CDR2 FQNEAQ (reference sequence). This CDR3 has 12 amino acids. Trimming cost V 3 bases and J 0 bases, with 0 bases left between them.

The chain has TRBV25-1 and TRBJ1-5; TRBD1 is a possible D gene (5 bases). Germline V CDR1 and CDR2: MGHDK, SYGVNS. The length of the CDR3 is 13 residues. Trimming took 1 base from V and 9 from J, leaving 10 bases between them. This CDR3 is CASSEFQGAPQHF. Here the CDR3 DNA reads TGTGCCAGCAGTGAATTTCAGGGAGCGCCCCAGCATTTT.

This clone was seen just once. The V gene is TRBV6-2 or TRBV6-3, the J gene TRBJ2-5, with 7 nucleotides matching TRBD2. The germline gives CDR1 MNHEY, CDR2 SVGEGT. The CDR3 spans 13 residues. Losses at the gene ends were 4 bases for V and 5 bases for J; bases not matched to a gene: 4. For the CDR3, the DNA is TGTGCCAGCAGTTTCACTAGCGTGGAGACCCAGTACTTC. It specifies CASSFTSVETQYF.

J is TRBJ2-2 and V is TRBV7-3, with TRBD2 as a possible D gene (5 bases). CDR3 length: 17 residues. With 1 base removed from V and 2 bases from J, the gap between germline ends came to 14 bases. CDR1 is SGHTA and CDR2 is FQGTGA in the germline V gene. CDR3 residues: CASSLRRASQNTGELFF. In DNA, the CDR3 is TGTGCCAGCAGCTTAAGACGGGCTAGCCAAAACACCGGGGAGCTGTTTTTT. The full variable domain, in which reference TRBV7-3 and TRBJ2-2 provide the parts outside the CDR3, is GAGVSQTPSNKVTEKGKYVELRCDPISGHTALYWYRQSLGQGPEFLIYFQGTGAADDSGLPNDRFFAVRPEGSVSTLKIQRTERGDSAVYLCASSLRRASQNTGELFFGEGSRLTVL.

The V call is TRBV12-3 or TRBV12-4, the J call TRBJ1-1; possible D gene TRBD1, 5 bases. V was clipped by 6 bases and J by 1 base, with 9 bases between them. CDR3 length: 13 residues. The CDR3 here is CASRADRNTEAFF. CDR3 in DNA: TGTGCCAGCAGAGCAGACAGGAACACTGAAGCTTTCTTT.

The rearrangement links TRBV29-1 to TRBJ1-5, with D hard to call. V shed 5 bases and J shed 6 bases, with 17 bases lying between them. The V gene's germline CDR1 is SQVTM and CDR2 ANQGSEA. The CDR3 runs to 14 residues. CDR3 nucleotide sequence: TGCAGCGTTTCCAAGGAGGGCGCTAGTCAGCCCCAGCATTTT. Translation gives CSVSKEGASQPQHF.

The gene calls are TRBV30 and TRBJ1-2; possible D gene TRBD1, 6 bases. The germline CDR1 and CDR2 sequences are GTSNPN and SVGIG (reference sequence). The CDR3 is 11 residues long. The V end lost 1 base, the J end lost 8 bases, and 8 bases lay between the germline ends. Here the CDR3 reads CAWSDGQGYTF. DNA for the CDR3: TGTGCCTGGAGTGACGGACAGGGCTACACCTTC. The whole variable domain, filled in from reference TRBV30 and TRBJ1-2, reads SQTIHQWPATLVQPVGSPLSLECTVEGTSNPNLYWYRQAAGRGLQLLFYSVGIGQISSEVPQNLSASRPQDRQFILSSKKLLLSDSGFYLCAWSDGQGYTFGSGTRLTVV.

CDR3 in DNA: TGTGCCAGCTCCTTTTCAGGGGTGAACACTGAAGCTTTCTTT. Protein: CASSFSGVNTEAFF. This chain uses TRBV18 with TRBJ1-1; TRBD1 might be the D (6 bases). CDR1 is KGHSH, CDR2 LQKENI, per germline. The CDR3 contains 14 residues. V gave up 6 bases and J gave up 0 bases, with 11 bases separating them.

The J gene is TRBJ1-2, the V gene TRBV6-6; 7 positions match TRBD1. V gave up 7 bases and J gave up 4 bases; unmatched junction bases: 6. CDR1 and CDR2 (germline): MNHNY, SVGAGI (reference sequence). The CDR3 length is 13 residues. In DNA, the CDR3 is TGTGCCAGCACCCCCGGGACAGCCTATGGCTACACCTTC. It codes for CASTPGTAYGYTF.

V and J are TRBV7-3 and TRBJ2-3; 12 bases map to TRBD2. CDR3 length: 15 residues. Germline V gives CDR1 SGHTA, CDR2 FQGTGA. V dropped 5 bases and J dropped 5; count of bases not matched to a gene: 5. The DNA for the CDR3 is TGTGCCAGCAGCGCTAGCGGGGGGGCCATAGATACGCAGTATTTT. Protein sequence: CASSASGGAIDTQYF.

The V and J genes are TRBV5-1 and TRBJ2-3; 10 nucleotides match TRBD2. In germline, CDR1 is SGHRS, CDR2 YFSETQ. The CDR3 is 16 residues long. After removal of 4 bases from V and 2 bases from J, the junction contained 7 bases not matched to a gene. CDR3 region: CASSLRTSGYTDTQYF. DNA of the CDR3: TGCGCCAGCAGCCTCAGGACTAGCGGATACACAGATACGCAGTATTTT.